Listed here are 25 T cell receptor beta chains from one sample, sequenced in a study of OX40 agonist ivuxolimab in advanced cancers. The library came from the immunoSEQ multiplex PCR assay. Held by TCRdb, this immuneACCESS table contains in-frame sequences only and omits some clones. Under half of the omission traces to an unresolved V gene where checked; the cause of the rest is unknown. For this sample there are tens of thousands of clones; approximately 84% appear just once. The ten largest account for approximately 5% of the sample. Sequenced material: CD4+ or CD8+ T cells sorted from blood, taken in a trial of the OX40 agonist ivuxolimab. Receptor source: an adult with an advanced solid tumor such as melanoma, head and neck, liver or kidney cancer.

The chain combines TRBV30 with TRBJ2-7; D may be TRBD1 (7 bases). Germline CDR1 is GTSNPN and CDR2 is SVGIG (reference sequence). The CDR3 consists of 13 residues. Trimming removed 3 bases from V and 5 bases from J, with 14 bases in between. The CDR3 DNA sequence: TGTGCCTGGAGCCAGGGGGGATCGGACGAGCAGTACTTC. Translated, it gives CAWSQGGSDEQYF.

The chain recombines TRBV13 with TRBJ2-2; TRBD2 matches 8 bases. Germline V gene data show CDR1 as PRHDT and CDR2 as FYEKMQ (reference sequence). This CDR3 comprises 16 residues. V gave up 2 bases and J gave up 0 bases; unmatched junction bases: 2. The chain's CDR3 is CASSLRTSSNTGELFF. The CDR3 DNA follows: TGTGCCAGCAGCTTAAGGACTAGCTCGAACACCGGGGAGCTGTTTTTT. The variable domain in full, with the rest retrieved from reference TRBV13 and TRBJ2-2, is AAGVIQSPRHLIKEKRETATLKCYPIPRHDTVYWYQQGPGQDPQFLISFYEKMQSDKGSIPDRFSAQQFSDYHSELNMSSLELGDSALYFCASSLRTSSNTGELFFGEGSRLTVL.

The V gene is TRBV13, the J gene TRBJ2-2; 9 bases are a match to TRBD2. V lost 5 bases, J lost 4 bases, and 11 bases stayed unmatched. Looked up from germline, CDR1 is PRHDT and CDR2 is FYEKMQ (reference sequence). The CDR3 length is 17 residues. CDR3 in DNA: TGTGCCAGCAGCCTGGGCCCGGGACTAGCTGGCACCGGGGAGCTGTTTTTT. Translation gives CASSLGPGLAGTGELFF.

A note on this clone: Within the sample, other DNA sequences also encode this same CDR3. The rearrangement uses TRBV28 and TRBJ2-7, with D uncertain. With 3 bases removed from V and 4 bases from J, the gap between germline ends came to 10 bases. CDR1 is MDHEN, CDR2 SYDVKM, per germline. This CDR3 is built from 13 residues. CDR3 residues: CASSFSGPYEQYF. For the CDR3, the DNA is TGTGCCAGCAGTTTCTCAGGACCTTACGAGCAGTACTTC.

Points on this clone: One end of the junction varies from germline; a read error may be responsible. The V and J genes are TRBV10-3 and TRBJ2-5, with 13 positions matching TRBD2. Germline values: CDR1 ENHRY, CDR2 SYGVKD. The CDR3 sequence is 12 residues long. The CDR3 DNA follows: TGTGCCATCAGTGAGCCTGGGACTAGCGGGAACTTC. It codes for CAISEPGTSGNF.

The genes are TRBV7-9 and TRBJ2-7; 7 bases agree with TRBD2. The CDR3 length is 14 residues. Germline V gene lookup returns CDR1 SEHNR and CDR2 FQNEAQ (reference sequence). V was clipped by 4 bases and J by 1 base; unmatched bases: 4. CDR3: CASSSGLISYEQYF. The CDR3 DNA is TGTGCCAGCAGCTCGGGACTAATTTCCTACGAGCAGTACTTC.

V gene TRBV19 combines with J gene TRBJ2-3, with 8 bases lining up with TRBD1. V gave up 9 bases and J gave up 0 bases; unmatched junction bases: 5. The CDR3 contains 14 residues. CDR1 is LNHDA and CDR2 is SQIVND in the germline V gene (reference sequence). The CDR3 reads CASRRDRSTDTQYF. Here the CDR3 DNA reads TGTGCCAGCCGACGGGACAGGAGCACAGATACGCAGTATTTT.

The genes are TRBV6-4 and TRBJ1-1; the D is unclear. Between the trimmed V and J ends, which lost 0 bases and 1 base, there was a span of 6 bases. CDR1 is MRHNA, CDR2 SNTAGT, per germline. This CDR3 comprises 14 residues. This CDR3 is CASSDSGQNTEAFF. CDR3 sequence (DNA): TGTGCCAGCAGTGACTCAGGTCAGAACACTGAAGCTTTCTTT.

The J gene is TRBJ2-7, the V gene TRBV14; D is undetermined. Trimming stripped 3 bases from V and 5 bases from J, with 17 bases between. The germline CDR1 and CDR2 sequences are SGHDN and FVKESK. The CDR3 spans 15 residues. CDR3 DNA: TGTGCCAGCAGCCAGTGGCCAGGTAGTATCCACGAGCAGTACTTC. It codes for CASSQWPGSIHEQYF.

Only one count was recorded for this clone. This rearrangement joins TRBV2 to TRBJ2-1; 13 nucleotides match TRBD2. V shed 0 bases, J shed 14 bases, and the junction held 4 bases outside the gene matches. This CDR3 region has 14 residues. Germline lookup yields CDR1 SNHLY and CDR2 FYNNEI. CDR3 sequence: CASSEARGLAGEFF. CDR3 coding DNA: TGTGCCAGCAGTGAAGCTCGAGGACTAGCGGGAGAGTTCTTC.

In DNA form, the CDR3 reads TGTGCCAGCAGCGGTCTGCCGAACACCGGGGAGCTGTTTTTT. This encodes CASSGLPNTGELFF. The genes are TRBV9 and TRBJ2-2; the D is unclear. Germline assignment: CDR1 SGDLS and CDR2 YYNGEE. The length of the CDR3 is 14 residues. V gave up 3 bases and J gave up 0 bases, with 6 bases separating them.

V and J are TRBV27 and TRBJ1-1; 10 bases align to TRBD1. J gave up 3 bases and V 6 bases, and 7 bases lay outside the gene matches. This CDR3 spans 15 amino acids. CDR1 is MNHEY, CDR2 SMNVEV, per germline (reference sequence). This CDR3 is CASRGQGLWYTEAFF. DNA for the CDR3: TGTGCCAGCAGGGGACAGGGGCTTTGGTACACTGAAGCTTTCTTT.

The chain has TRBV7-9 and TRBJ1-5; D might be TRBD1 (5 bases). Germline assignment: CDR1 SEHNR and CDR2 FQNEAQ (reference sequence). V was trimmed by 2 bases and J by 7 bases, leaving 9 bases between them. The CDR3 sequence is 13 residues long. CDR3 in amino acids: CASSLSGLQPQHF. The CDR3 nucleotides read TGTGCCAGCAGCTTATCAGGGTTGCAGCCCCAGCATTTT.

This clone was counted a single time. The J gene is TRBJ1-1, the V gene TRBV7-8, with D maybe TRBD1 (5 bases). V lost 5 bases and J 5 bases, leaving 12 bases between the germline ends. This CDR3 comprises 13 residues. Germline V gene lookup returns CDR1 SGHVS and CDR2 FQNEAQ. The CDR3 loop is CASSATRETEAFF. The CDR3 DNA sequence: TGTGCCAGCAGCGCCACCAGGGAAACTGAAGCTTTCTTT.

The CDR3 coding sequence is TGTGCCAGCAGTGACCACACGGGACCCCCGGCGAACACCATATATTTT. It translates to CASSDHTGPPANTIYF. The gene calls are TRBV25-1 and TRBJ1-3, with a possible D match to TRBD1 (5 bases). The V and J ends lost 3 bases and 7 bases respectively, with 19 bases between them. Germline CDR1 is MGHDK and CDR2 is SYGVNS. CDR3 size: 16 residues. Variable domain in full (rest from reference TRBV25-1 and TRBJ1-3): EADIYQTPRYLVIGTGKKITLECSQTMGHDKMYWYQQDPGMELHLIHYSYGVNSTEKGDLSSESTVSRIRTEHFPLTLESARPSHTSQYLCASSDHTGPPANTIYFGEGSWLTVV.

The chain carries TRBV27 and TRBJ1-2; 8 nucleotides line up with TRBD1. This CDR3 comprises 16 residues. The germline V gene encodes CDR1 MNHEY and CDR2 SMNVEV (reference sequence). The V gene end was trimmed by 4 bases and the J gene end by 4 bases; junction bases not matched to a gene: 11. The CDR3 DNA reads TGTGCCAGCAGTTCGACCCAGGGGGCTCTGGGCTATGGCTACACCTTC. Protein: CASSSTQGALGYGYTF.

The chain combines TRBV6-6 with TRBJ2-1, with D unclear. V lost 0 bases, J lost 10 bases, and 10 bases lay in between. The CDR3 spans 13 residues. The V gene's germline CDR1 is MNHNY and CDR2 SVGAGI (reference sequence). CDR3 protein: CASSYSGPFEQFF. CDR3 in DNA: TGTGCCAGCAGTTACTCAGGTCCGTTCGAGCAGTTCTTC.

The rearrangement uses TRBV28 and TRBJ1-1, with TRBD1 identical over 7 bases. V shed 7 bases, J shed 5 bases, and the junction held 4 bases outside the gene matches. Germline V gene lookup returns CDR1 MDHEN and CDR2 SYDVKM. This CDR3 is built from 12 residues. CDR3: CASNKQGTEAFF. The CDR3 DNA sequence: TGTGCCAGCAACAAACAGGGGACTGAAGCTTTCTTT.

The chain employs TRBV27 and TRBJ2-3, with D perhaps TRBD1 or TRBD2 (5 bases each). This CDR3 region has 15 residues. V was shortened by 3 bases and J by 2 bases, with 12 bases between the two germline ends. Per germline, CDR1 MNHEY and CDR2 SMNVEV (reference sequence). The CDR3 DNA reads as TGTGCCAGCAGTTTCCCAGGGACGTCCACAGATACGCAGTATTTT. The encoded protein is CASSFPGTSTDTQYF.

The chain is built from TRBV7-6 and TRBJ2-5; D gene ambiguous. The germline CDR1 and CDR2 sequences are SGHVS and FNYEAQ. There are 13 residues in the CDR3. Deletions cut 5 bases from V and 5 bases from J, with 12 bases between. Written as DNA, the CDR3 is TGTGCCAGCAGCCTACCCAGCTCTGAGACCCAGTACTTC. Translation gives CASSLPSSETQYF.

The J gene is TRBJ1-5, the V gene TRBV28; tentatively, D is TRBD1 (6 bases). The CDR3 totals 15 residues. Germline assignment: CDR1 MDHEN and CDR2 SYDVKM. Trimming took off 2 bases at V and 0 bases at J, with 8 bases between the two ends. CDR3 nucleotide sequence: TGTGCCAGCAGTTTAAAGGGGGATAGCAATCAGCCCCAGCATTTT. Its protein is CASSLKGDSNQPQHF.

V and J are TRBV7-8 and TRBJ2-7; perhaps TRBD1 as D (6 bases). Per germline, CDR1 SGHVS and CDR2 FQNEAQ. V lost 5 bases and J lost 3, with 14 bases in between. CDR3 size: 14 residues. The CDR3 DNA reads as TGTGCCAGCAGCCCACCTGACAGGCTCTACGAGCAGTACTTC. Its translation is CASSPPDRLYEQYF.

J is TRBJ1-6 and V is TRBV7-2; D is perhaps TRBD1 (5 bases). V lost 5 bases, J lost 6 bases, and 14 bases lay in between. This CDR3 spans 15 amino acids. The germline V gene encodes CDR1 SGHTA and CDR2 FQGNSA. The chain's CDR3 is CASSQGRFSNSPLHF. Here the CDR3 DNA reads TGTGCCAGCAGCCAGGGCCGGTTCAGTAATTCACCCCTCCACTTT.

The chain carries TRBV28 and TRBJ2-7; no reliable D call. The germline V gene encodes CDR1 MDHEN and CDR2 SYDVKM. Trimming left V 6 bases short and J 4 bases short, with 13 bases between. The CDR3 has 13 amino acids. Here the CDR3 reads CASSPPGKYEQYF. The CDR3 DNA sequence: TGTGCCAGCAGCCCCCCAGGCAAGTACGAGCAGTACTTC.

The chain links TRBV28 to TRBJ2-5; the D is unclear. The J call may be mistaken, given a closer DNA end match to TRBJ2-7. Germline-derived CDR1 and CDR2 are MDHEN and SYDVKM. The CDR3 extends over 14 amino acids. For the CDR3, the DNA is TGTGCCAGTATAGGGTTCGGCAGCTCCTACGAGCAGTACTTC. Protein product: CASIGFGSSYEQYF.